The 15 T cell receptor beta chains reported below all come from one sample, sequenced in a study of cytomegalovirus exposure and HLA in healthy donors (TCRdb year 2017). Library generation was performed with the immunoSEQ multiplex PCR assay. A mixture of 60 forward primers for TCR Vbeta segments and 13 reverse primers for TCR Jbeta segments was used in the multiplex PCR. The table comes from immuneACCESS by way of TCRdb, which keeps in-frame sequences with V and J called. Part of the clones is missing from these tables; in studies checked, under half for an unresolved V gene and the rest for unknown reasons. The sample table holds 30,000 to 45,000 clones, of which 81% were seen once. The ten largest clones add up to approximately 9.4% of the sample. The specimen was PBMCs. These TCRs come from a woman between 35 and 50 years old in good health and CMV-seronegative.

This chain joins TRBV12-5 and TRBJ1-2; possible D gene TRBD1, 5 bases. V shed 6 bases and J shed 8 bases, with 16 bases lying between them. The CDR3 is made up of 13 amino acids. In germline, CDR1 is LGHNT, CDR2 FRNRAP. The DNA for the CDR3 is TGTGCTAGTGGCTGTCCAGGGTCGACGGGCTACACCTTC. It yields the protein CASGCPGSTGYTF.

The genes are TRBV15 and TRBJ1-5; 9 nucleotides align to TRBD1. Germline trimming cut 0 bases from V and 3 bases from J; bases unmatched to any gene: 12. The germline CDR1 and CDR2 sequences are LNHNV and YYDKDF (reference sequence). This CDR3 has 19 residues. The CDR3 sequence: CATSRDGAQDRGHNQPQHF. The CDR3, as DNA: TGTGCCACCAGCAGAGACGGTGCCCAGGACAGGGGACACAATCAGCCCCAGCATTTT.

V and J are TRBV5-1 and TRBJ1-2; 7 bases are a match to TRBD1. Unmatched junction bases numbered 10, after V lost 1 base and J lost 4 bases. Germline V gene lookup returns CDR1 SGHRS and CDR2 YFSETQ. The CDR3 runs 16 residues. DNA of the CDR3: TGCGCCAGCAGCTTGCGATCAGAGGGGGCCTTCTATGGCTACACCTTC. Its protein is CASSLRSEGAFYGYTF.

The chain combines TRBV7-9 with TRBJ1-1; D might be TRBD1 (6 bases). The CDR3 extends over 15 amino acids. Germline V lookup: CDR1 SEHNR, CDR2 FQNEAQ (reference sequence). The ends were cut back, 2 bases at V and 3 bases at J, with 13 bases in the middle. The CDR3 loop reads CASSLYRVPDTEAFF. The CDR3 nucleotides read TGTGCCAGCAGCTTATACAGGGTCCCGGACACTGAAGCTTTCTTT.

This sequence joins TRBV4-3 and TRBJ1-1; D is perhaps TRBD1 (5 bases). The CDR3 has 15 amino acids. Per the germline V gene, CDR1 is LGHNA and CDR2 is YSLEER. Trimming cost V 0 bases and J 7 bases, with 15 bases left between them. CDR3: CASSQDSRMGLEAFF. CDR3 bases: TGCGCCAGCAGCCAAGATAGTCGGATGGGACTTGAAGCTTTCTTT.

The DNA for the CDR3 is TGTGCCAGCAGCGTAGTAACAGGCCTCGGAGGCTACACCTTC. It is translated as CASSVVTGLGGYTF. This chain uses TRBV9 with TRBJ1-2, with D tentatively TRBD1 (5 bases). Germline CDR1 SGDLS, CDR2 YYNGEE. Trimming left V 0 bases short and J 8 bases short, with 14 bases between. The CDR3 is 14 amino acids.

The chain has TRBV5-1 and TRBJ2-3; D possibly corresponds to TRBD2 (5 bases). CDR1 is SGHRS, CDR2 YFSETQ, per germline. The V gene lost 0 bases and the J gene lost 3 bases, with 5 bases spanning the gap. The CDR3 length is 13 residues. CDR3 amino acids: CASSLGETDTQYF. CDR3 bases: TGCGCCAGCAGCTTGGGGGAGACAGATACGCAGTATTTT.

The J gene is TRBJ2-1, the V gene TRBV5-1, with D possibly TRBD1 on 6 matching bases. CDR1 and CDR2 (germline): SGHRS, YFSETQ. The CDR3 is 13 residues long. Trimming shortened V by 3 bases and J by 5 bases, and 9 bases separated the two germline ends. The CDR3 region is CASSWTANNEQFF. Written as DNA, the CDR3 is TGCGCCAGCAGCTGGACAGCCAACAATGAGCAGTTCTTC.

The gene calls are TRBV7-2 and TRBJ2-5; no firm D call. CDR3 length: 12 amino acids. V was cut by 5 bases and J by 5 bases, with 9 bases left in between. Germline lookup yields CDR1 SGHTA and CDR2 FQGNSA. CDR3 nucleotides: TGTGCCAGCAGCCCTCTATTGGAGACCCAGTACTTC. Protein sequence: CASSPLLETQYF.

This clone is a singleton in its sample. The CDR3 region is CASSGPSGSSYNEQFF. CDR3 DNA: TGCGCCAGCAGCGGCCCTAGCGGGAGCTCCTACAATGAGCAGTTCTTC. The chain uses TRBV5-1 and TRBJ2-1; TRBD2 matches at 10 bases. The CDR3 is made up of 16 amino acids. J lost 0 bases, V lost 4 bases, and 4 bases had no gene match. CDR1 is SGHRS, CDR2 YFSETQ, per germline.

This chain joins TRBV4-2 and TRBJ2-3; 12 bases fit TRBD2. CDR3 length equals 18 residues. Germline lookup yields CDR1 LGHNA and CDR2 YNFKEQ. After removal of 3 bases from V and 8 bases from J, the junction contained 15 bases not matched to a gene. The CDR3 protein is CASSQPSGTSGLVATQYF. Here the CDR3 DNA reads TGTGCCAGCAGCCAGCCTTCCGGGACTAGCGGGTTAGTGGCTACGCAGTATTTT.

The chain uses TRBV7-2 and TRBJ1-1; D is unresolved. There are 13 residues in the CDR3. Deletions cut 1 base from V and 1 base from J, with 4 bases between. The germline gives CDR1 SGHTA, CDR2 FQGNSA. Here the CDR3 reads CASSLGENTEAFF. In DNA form, the CDR3 reads TGTGCCAGCAGCTTAGGAGAGAACACTGAAGCTTTCTTT. Together with reference TRBV7-2 and TRBJ1-1, the CDR3 gives the full variable domain: GAGVSQSPSNKVTEKGKDVELRCDPISGHTALYWYRQSLGQGLEFLIYFQGNSAPDKSGLPSDRFSAERTGGSVSTLTIQRTQQEDSAVYLCASSLGENTEAFFGQGTRLTVV.

The DNA of the CDR3 is TGTGCCAGCAGGGTACAGTATAATTCACCCCTCCACTTT. Its translation is CASRVQYNSPLHF. This chain uses TRBV2 with TRBJ1-6; D gene uncertain. V was pared by 6 bases and J by 4 bases, with 7 bases between. This CDR3 contains 13 residues. CDR1 and CDR2 from the germline V gene are SNHLY and FYNNEI.

The table lists this clone with a few counts. The chain uses TRBV2 and TRBJ1-6, with a tentative D call TRBD1 (5 bases). The germline V and J ends were trimmed by 6 bases and 7 bases, with 13 bases remaining between them. There are 14 residues in the CDR3. Per germline, CDR1 SNHLY and CDR2 FYNNEI. The CDR3 DNA sequence: TGTGCCAGCAGCGTTCAGGGAATGAATTCACCCCTCCACTTT. This encodes CASSVQGMNSPLHF.

The gene calls are TRBV28 and TRBJ1-2; no reliable D call. Germline values: CDR1 MDHEN, CDR2 SYDVKM. The CDR3 extends over 14 amino acids. V lost 10 bases, J lost 5 bases, and 20 bases lay in between. CDR3 bases: TGTGCCATCGATCAGGAGGGAAGTCAATATGGCTACACCTTC. Translation: CAIDQEGSQYGYTF.